The 19 T cell receptor beta chains below were found in one sample sequenced in a study of PD-1 blockade in mismatch repair-deficient tumors (dated by TCRdb to about 2017). The receptor library was made with the immunoSEQ multiplex PCR assay. TCRdb provides this immuneACCESS table in a form limited to in-frame rearrangements. Some clones are lacking; in checked studies, under half of them reflect an unresolved V gene, and why the rest are absent is not known. The sample table lists approximately 23,000 clones, 65% to 85% of them with a count of one. About 3% of the sample belongs to the ten largest clones. Sample time point, as interpreted from the label and publication: peripheral blood before pembrolizumab. Sequenced material: PBMCs, taken before pembrolizumab treatment. These receptors originate from an adult with mismatch repair-deficient cancer.

The chain couples TRBV7-8 to TRBJ2-5; 7 nucleotides align to TRBD1. The tail of the sequence fits TRBJ2-7 better, so the J call may be wrong. CDR1 and CDR2 from the germline V gene are SGHVS and FQNEAQ. This CDR3 is built from 18 residues. The CDR3 DNA reads as TGTGCCAGCAGCTCACCTGTGACAGGGTTGGGGACAACCTACGAGCAGTACTTC. Protein: CASSSPVTGLGTTYEQYF.

The chain combines TRBV6-6 with TRBJ2-7, with 10 positions matching TRBD2. Germline CDR1 reads MNHNY; CDR2 reads SVGAGI (reference sequence). J was trimmed by 3 bases and V by 5 bases; bases with no gene match: 4. The length of the CDR3 is 14 residues. In nucleotides, the CDR3 is TGTGCCAGCAGTCCGGGACTAGCGTTCTACGAGCAGTACTTC. Translating gives CASSPGLAFYEQYF.

The chain is built from TRBV7-6 and TRBJ2-1, with TRBD2 matching over 14 bases. The germline V gene has CDR1 SGHVS and CDR2 FNYEAQ. The CDR3 totals 19 residues. V trimming: 2 bases; J trimming: 3 bases; junction bases outside the gene matches: 9. The CDR3 loop reads CASSLRDRGTSGSYNEQFF. CDR3 in DNA: TGTGCCAGCAGCTTAAGGGACAGGGGGACTAGCGGGAGCTACAATGAGCAGTTCTTC.

The rearrangement links TRBV7-2 to TRBJ2-5; D is possibly TRBD2 (6 bases). The V gene lost 0 bases and the J gene lost 5 bases, with 10 bases spanning the gap. The CDR3 sequence is 14 residues long. Germline CDR1 SGHTA, CDR2 FQGNSA. The CDR3 reads CASSLAPSAETQYF. The CDR3 nucleotides read TGTGCCAGCAGCTTAGCGCCTAGCGCGGAGACCCAGTACTTC.

V gene TRBV2 combines with J gene TRBJ2-7; weak D call: TRBD2 (6 bases). Trimming stripped 0 bases from V and 2 bases from J, with 11 bases between. Germline V gene sequence: CDR1 SNHLY, CDR2 FYNNEI. The CDR3 spans 15 residues. The CDR3 loop reads CASSEAGLVTYEQYF. The CDR3 DNA is TGTGCCAGCAGTGAAGCGGGACTGGTAACCTACGAGCAGTACTTC.

The genes are TRBV6-1 and TRBJ1-1; no definite D call. The CDR3 length is 15 residues. V was clipped by 8 bases and J by 0 bases, with 16 bases between them. Germline V gene sequence: CDR1 MNHNS, CDR2 SASEGT. In nucleotides, the CDR3 is TGTGCCAGCTCCTTGGGCAGGTCCGTGAACACTGAAGCTTTCTTT. It yields the protein CASSLGRSVNTEAFF.

The rearrangement links TRBV5-1 to TRBJ1-1, with TRBD1 as a possible D gene (5 bases). Germline V gives CDR1 SGHRS, CDR2 YFSETQ. V lost 5 bases and J 4 bases, leaving 12 bases between the germline ends. The CDR3 is 13 amino acids. The CDR3 loop is CASREGLGTEAFF. The CDR3 bases are TGCGCCAGCAGGGAGGGGTTAGGCACTGAAGCTTTCTTT.

The chain joins TRBV15 to TRBJ2-2; 7 bases line up with TRBD1. Trimming removed 1 base from V and 2 bases from J; junction bases left unmatched: 1. CDR3 size: 15 residues. Germline CDR1 is LNHNV and CDR2 is YYDKDF (reference sequence). The CDR3 sequence: CATSRGTGNTGELFF. CDR3 sequence (DNA): TGTGCCACCAGCAGAGGGACAGGAAACACCGGGGAGCTGTTTTTT.

This rearrangement joins TRBV27 to TRBJ1-2; weak D call: TRBD1 (5 bases). Trimming shortened V by 6 bases and J by 4 bases, and 24 bases separated the two germline ends. Germline CDR1 reads MNHEY; CDR2 reads SMNVEV (reference sequence). This CDR3 is built from 17 residues. CDR3 protein: CASSPGGEGAGSYGYTF. CDR3 nucleotide sequence: TGTGCCAGCAGCCCCGGGGGAGAGGGAGCAGGGAGCTATGGCTACACCTTC.

V gene TRBV5-1 combines with J gene TRBJ2-7; 7 bases match TRBD2. This CDR3 is built from 14 residues. CDR1 SGHRS and CDR2 YFSETQ come from the germline V gene. V shed 4 bases, J shed 2 bases, and the junction held 6 bases outside the gene matches. The CDR3 DNA is TGCGCCAGCAGCGAGGGACTACCCACCTACGAGCAGTACTTC. This codes for CASSEGLPTYEQYF.

The chain has TRBV28 and TRBJ1-4, with 9 bases that match TRBD1. With V trimmed by 2 bases and J by 9 bases, 10 bases remained unmatched. The CDR3 has 16 amino acids. Germline V CDR1 and CDR2: MDHEN, SYDVKM. CDR3 sequence reads: CASSLHGTGSVQKLFF. The CDR3 nucleotides read TGTGCCAGCAGTTTACACGGGACAGGGTCAGTTCAAAAACTGTTTTTT.

The chain links TRBV9 to TRBJ1-2; 10 nucleotides align to TRBD1. The V gene's germline CDR1 is SGDLS and CDR2 YYNGEE. Trimming at V came to 0 bases and at J to 7 bases, leaving 9 bases not matched to a gene. This CDR3 region has 16 residues. The chain's CDR3 is CASSVAAPGQGTGYTF. CDR3 nucleotides: TGTGCCAGCAGCGTAGCCGCACCGGGACAGGGGACTGGCTACACCTTC.

The J gene is TRBJ2-5, the V gene TRBV5-4, with D maybe TRBD2 (5 bases). The CDR3 totals 17 residues. In germline, CDR1 is SGHNT, CDR2 YYREEE (reference sequence). V gave up 1 base and J gave up 0 bases, with 16 bases separating them. CDR3 sequence (DNA): TGTGCCAGCAGCTTGAAGCTTATGGCGGACTACCAAGAGACCCAGTACTTC. It yields the protein CASSLKLMADYQETQYF.

This rearrangement joins TRBV5-1 to TRBJ2-2, with TRBD2 matching over 13 bases. V gave up 3 bases and J gave up 6 bases; unmatched junction bases: 8. Germline V lookup: CDR1 SGHRS, CDR2 YFSETQ. CDR3 length: 17 residues. The CDR3: CASSSRTSGSSPGELFF. The CDR3 region has the DNA TGCGCCAGCAGCTCCCGGACTAGCGGGAGCTCACCCGGGGAGCTGTTTTTT. Drawing the rest from reference TRBV5-1 and TRBJ2-2, the complete variable domain is KAGVTQTPRYLIKTRGQQVTLSCSPISGHRSVSWYQQTPGQGLQFLFEYFSETQRNKGNFPGRFSGRQFSNSRSEMNVSTLELGDSALYLCASSSRTSGSSPGELFFGEGSRLTVL.

The genes are TRBV27 and TRBJ2-7; tentative D call: TRBD2 (5 bases). Per the germline V gene, CDR1 is MNHEY and CDR2 is SMNVEV (reference sequence). CDR3 size: 14 residues. V was shortened by 3 bases and J by 2 bases, with 11 bases between the two germline ends. The CDR3 DNA reads TGTGCCAGCAGTTTTGGAGGAAGGACCTACGAGCAGTACTTC. Its protein product is CASSFGGRTYEQYF.

This chain links TRBV30 with TRBJ1-4; D remains unclear. V lost 1 base and J lost 3, with 12 bases in between. CDR1 GTSNPN and CDR2 SVGIG come from the germline V gene (reference sequence). The CDR3 has 15 residues. The CDR3: CAWSGGVASNEKLFF. For the CDR3, the DNA is TGTGCCTGGAGTGGAGGAGTGGCGTCTAATGAAAAACTGTTTTTT.

The J gene is TRBJ2-1, the V gene TRBV28; 8 bases line up with TRBD1. Unmatched junction bases numbered 7, after V lost 6 bases and J lost 6 bases. CDR3 length: 14 residues. Germline values: CDR1 MDHEN, CDR2 SYDVKM. The CDR3 is CASSRQGKGNEQFF. The CDR3, as DNA: TGTGCCAGCAGCCGACAGGGGAAAGGCAATGAGCAGTTCTTC.

The chain uses TRBV28 and TRBJ2-7, with D possibly matching TRBD1 (6 bases). Germline CDR1 and CDR2: MDHEN and SYDVKM. The CDR3 covers 14 residues. V gave up 3 bases and J gave up 1 base, with 10 bases separating them. The CDR3 coding sequence is TGTGCCAGCAGTTTTAGAGACAGGTCCTACGAGCAGTACTTC. Protein product: CASSFRDRSYEQYF.

The chain uses TRBV6-1 and TRBJ1-1; 9 nucleotides line up with TRBD1. CDR3 size: 14 residues. Germline loops: CDR1 MNHNS, CDR2 SASEGT. V gave up 7 bases and J gave up 2 bases; unmatched junction bases: 5. In DNA form, the CDR3 reads TGTGCCAGCACTAAGGGACAGGGTAACACTGAAGCTTTCTTT. Amino acids: CASTKGQGNTEAFF.